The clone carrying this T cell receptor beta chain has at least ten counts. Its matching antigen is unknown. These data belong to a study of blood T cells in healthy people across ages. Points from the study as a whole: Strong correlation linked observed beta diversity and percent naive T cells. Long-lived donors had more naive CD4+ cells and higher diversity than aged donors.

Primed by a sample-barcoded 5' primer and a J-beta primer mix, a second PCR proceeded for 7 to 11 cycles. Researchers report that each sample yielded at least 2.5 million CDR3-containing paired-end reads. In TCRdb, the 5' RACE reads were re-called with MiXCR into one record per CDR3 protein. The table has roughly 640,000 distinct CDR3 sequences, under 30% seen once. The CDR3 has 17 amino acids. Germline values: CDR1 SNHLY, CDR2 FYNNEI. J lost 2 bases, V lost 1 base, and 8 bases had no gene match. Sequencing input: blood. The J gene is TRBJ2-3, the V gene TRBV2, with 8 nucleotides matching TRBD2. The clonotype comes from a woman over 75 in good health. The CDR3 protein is CASSEEPSGGLTDTQYF. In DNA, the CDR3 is TGTGCCAGCAGTGAAGAGCCCAGCGGGGGACTCACAGATACGCAGTATTTT.